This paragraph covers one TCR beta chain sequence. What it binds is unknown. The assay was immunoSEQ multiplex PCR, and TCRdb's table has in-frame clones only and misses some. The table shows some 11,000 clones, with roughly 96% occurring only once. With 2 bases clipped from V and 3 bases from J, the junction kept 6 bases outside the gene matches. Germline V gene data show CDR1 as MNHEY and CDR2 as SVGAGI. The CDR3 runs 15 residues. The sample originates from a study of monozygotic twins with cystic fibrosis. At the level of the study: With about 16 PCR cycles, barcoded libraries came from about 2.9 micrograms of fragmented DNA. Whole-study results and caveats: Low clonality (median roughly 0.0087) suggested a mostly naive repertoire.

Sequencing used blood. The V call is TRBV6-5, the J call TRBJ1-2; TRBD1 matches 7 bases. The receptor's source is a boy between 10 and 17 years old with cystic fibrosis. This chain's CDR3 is CASSYANRGDYGYTF. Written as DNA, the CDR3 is TGTGCCAGCAGTTACGCAAACAGGGGAGACTATGGCTACACCTTC.